The present TCR beta chain was sequenced within a study of glioma-infiltrating T cells after dendritic cell vaccination. Study at large: Monocyte-derived dendritic cells, cultured seven days with IL-4 and GM-CSF, were pulsed with autologous tumor lysate. Dendritic cell vaccine was injected intradermally three times, biweekly.

The immunoSEQ assay amplified TCRB CDR3 from up to roughly 2 ug DNA. Some clones are missing from TCRdb's copy, which holds only in-frame ones; the method was immunoSEQ multiplex PCR. Here the sample spans tens of thousands of clones, over 80% being singletons. The germline V gene has CDR1 SSHAT and CDR2 FNYEAQ (reference sequence). The CDR3 covers 15 residues. Stated time point: after dendritic cell vaccination, including at tumor progression/relapse. Isocitrate dehydrogenase mutation was absent in all glioblastoma patients. Comments on this clone: Compared with germline, one end of the junction differs, possibly owing to a read error.

The V call is TRBV7-7, the J call TRBJ2-7, with TRBD1 matching 12 bases. The material sequenced was blood, taken after dendritic cell vaccination. This clonotype was sampled from a human donor with glioblastoma. CDR3 region: CASSQGTGGESPQYF. For the CDR3, the DNA is TGTGCTAGCAGTCAGGGGACAGGGGGCGAATCTCCGCAGTACTTC.